The 22 T cell receptor beta chains below all came from one sample that was sequenced in a study of CD8+ T cells in alopecia areata. cDNA serving as the sequencing template came from extracted, reverse transcribed RNA. Here immunoSEQ multiplex PCR was the method, and the copy in TCRdb shows in-frame clones only, minus some. The sample lists roughly 75,000 clones; about three fifths were seen once. The specimen comprised CD8+ T cells sorted from blood, sampled at week 0. Receptors originate from a human donor with alopecia areata.

This chain joins TRBV30 and TRBJ2-3, with TRBD1 matching over 7 bases. Looked up from germline, CDR1 is GTSNPN and CDR2 is SVGIG (reference sequence). The CDR3 consists of 15 residues. J lost 4 bases, V lost 4 bases, and 11 bases had no gene match. The CDR3 loop is CAWIGLGGGPDTQYF. CDR3 DNA: TGTGCCTGGATCGGGTTAGGGGGCGGCCCAGATACGCAGTATTTT.

In DNA form, the CDR3 reads TGTGCCTGGAGTGAGACTAGCCCAGGCGAGCAGTACTTC. This gives the protein CAWSETSPGEQYF. The chain has TRBV30 and TRBJ2-7; 7 nucleotides align to TRBD2. Germline loops: CDR1 GTSNPN, CDR2 SVGIG (reference sequence). The CDR3 has 13 residues. The trim removed 1 base at V and 6 bases at J, leaving 6 bases unmatched.

V usage is TRBV19 and J usage is TRBJ1-1; no definite D call. The length of the CDR3 is 12 residues. Trimming took 3 bases from V and 5 from J, leaving 7 bases between them. Germline V gene sequence: CDR1 LNHDA, CDR2 SQIVND (reference sequence). CDR3 region: CASSMERTEAFF. DNA of the CDR3: TGTGCCAGTAGTATGGAGAGAACTGAAGCTTTCTTT. Variable domain in full (rest from reference TRBV19 and TRBJ1-1): DGGITQSPKYLFRKEGQNVTLSCEQNLNHDAMYWYRQDPGQGLRLIYYSQIVNDFQKGDIAEGYSVSREKKESFPLTVTSAQKNPTAFYLCASSMERTEAFFGQGTRLTVV.

The chain links TRBV7-2 to TRBJ2-3, with D unclear. Germline lookup yields CDR1 SGHTA and CDR2 FQGNSA. The CDR3 contains 13 residues. Trimming removed 5 bases from V and 0 bases from J, with 6 bases in between. CDR3 in amino acids: CASSPLSTDTQYF. The DNA of the CDR3 is TGTGCCAGCAGCCCCCTGAGCACAGATACGCAGTATTTT.

This clone was counted a single time. CDR3 DNA sequence: TGTGCCAGCAGCTTGGTGTGGGGGCGCGGGATATTTTTCGACAATGAGCAGTTCTTC. Its translation: CASSLVWGRGIFFDNEQFF. The chain is built from TRBV5-4 and TRBJ2-1; D is perhaps TRBD1 or TRBD2 (6 bases each). The ends were cut back, 0 bases at V and 5 bases at J, with 24 bases in the middle. The CDR3 sequence is 19 residues long. Germline V lookup: CDR1 SGHNT, CDR2 YYREEE (reference sequence). Full variable domain (missing parts from reference TRBV5-4 and TRBJ2-1): ETGVTQSPTHLIKTRGQQVTLRCSSQSGHNTVSWYQQALGQGPQFIFQYYREEENGRGNFPPRFSGLQFPNYSSELNVNALELDDSALYLCASSLVWGRGIFFDNEQFFGPGTRLTVL.

This clone showed up many times. The CDR3 coding sequence is TGTGCCAGCTCGGGACTAGGGAACACCGGGGAGCTGTTTTTT. This encodes CASSGLGNTGELFF. This sequence joins TRBV2 and TRBJ2-2, with TRBD2 matching 8 bases. The germline V gene encodes CDR1 SNHLY and CDR2 FYNNEI. The CDR3 sequence is 14 residues long. With 8 bases clipped from V and 1 base from J, the junction kept 3 bases outside the gene matches. The whole variable domain, remainder taken from reference TRBV2 and TRBJ2-2, is EPEVTQTPSHQVTQMGQEVILRCVPISNHLYFYWYRQILGQKVEFLVSFYNNEISEKSEIFDDQFSVERPDGSNFTLKIRSTKLEDSAMYFCASSGLGNTGELFFGEGSRLTVL.

This clone was detected a few times. V is TRBV29-1 and J is TRBJ2-3; the D gene could be TRBD1 or TRBD2 (5 bases each). V shed 3 bases and J shed 1 base, with 23 bases lying between them. This CDR3 has 18 amino acids. Germline CDR1 is SQVTM and CDR2 is ANQGSEA. CDR3 sequence reads: CSVDLGEWQPTRTDTQYF. DNA of the CDR3: TGCAGCGTTGATCTGGGGGAGTGGCAGCCTACACGCACAGATACGCAGTATTTT.

The rearrangement uses TRBV4-1 and TRBJ2-2, with TRBD1 identical over 8 bases. The length of the CDR3 is 16 residues. After removal of 4 bases from V and 7 bases from J, the junction contained 11 bases not matched to a gene. Germline lookup yields CDR1 MGHRA and CDR2 YSYEKL. This CDR3 reads CASSRLGQGLGGELFF. The CDR3 DNA follows: TGCGCCAGCAGCCGCCTAGGACAGGGATTGGGCGGGGAGCTGTTTTTT.

The chain combines TRBV30 with TRBJ1-2; tentatively, D is TRBD1 (5 bases). The germline gives CDR1 GTSNPN, CDR2 SVGIG (reference sequence). CDR3 length equals 13 residues. Trimming shortened V by 2 bases and J by 7 bases, and 14 bases separated the two germline ends. CDR3 sequence reads: CAWSPGTGGGYTF. The CDR3 DNA is TGTGCCTGGAGTCCAGGGACCGGAGGTGGCTACACCTTC. Variable domain in full (rest from reference TRBV30 and TRBJ1-2): SQTIHQWPATLVQPVGSPLSLECTVEGTSNPNLYWYRQAAGRGLQLLFYSVGIGQISSEVPQNLSASRPQDRQFILSSKKLLLSDSGFYLCAWSPGTGGGYTFGSGTRLTVV.

This clone was seen only once. The chain links TRBV25-1 to TRBJ2-3, with a tentative D call TRBD2 (6 bases). The CDR3 length is 15 residues. Trimming took off 3 bases at V and 0 bases at J, with 10 bases between the two ends. Germline-derived CDR1 and CDR2 are MGHDK and SYGVNS. In nucleotides, the CDR3 is TGTGCCAGCAGTGAGGGGGGATATAGCACAGATACGCAGTATTTT. Residues: CASSEGGYSTDTQYF.

The chain carries TRBV7-9 and TRBJ1-1; 8 bases map to TRBD1. The CDR3 length is 17 residues. The ends lost 2 bases at V and 5 bases at J; junction bases unmatched: 13. Germline V CDR1 and CDR2: SEHNR, FQNEAQ (reference sequence). The CDR3 spells CASSLHGIRGLGTEAFF. CDR3 bases: TGTGCCAGCAGCTTACATGGGATCAGGGGGCTGGGAACTGAAGCTTTCTTT.

The chain has TRBV5-1 and TRBJ2-7, with TRBD2 matching over 7 bases. Germline loops: CDR1 SGHRS, CDR2 YFSETQ. J lost 7 bases, V lost 2 bases, and 6 bases had no gene match. The CDR3 length is 13 residues. DNA for the CDR3: TGCGCCAGCAGCTTCCCTGGGAGGGTAGAGCAGTACTTC. Translating it yields CASSFPGRVEQYF.

This clone was counted between two and nine times. The V gene is TRBV6-6, the J gene TRBJ1-5; D perhaps matches TRBD1 (5 bases). Per the germline V gene, CDR1 is MNHNY and CDR2 is SVGAGI (reference sequence). CDR3 size: 15 residues. With 4 bases removed from V and 5 bases from J, the gap between germline ends came to 15 bases. The CDR3 loop reads CASSSSGGRDQPQHF. DNA for the CDR3: TGTGCCAGCAGTTCATCGGGGGGGAGGGATCAGCCCCAGCATTTT.

The chain has TRBV29-1 and TRBJ2-2; D ambiguous. With 1 base removed from V and 2 bases from J, the gap between germline ends came to 5 bases. This CDR3 is built from 13 residues. The germline gives CDR1 SQVTM, CDR2 ANQGSEA. The CDR3 is CSVEGVNTGELFF. The CDR3 DNA follows: TGCAGCGTTGAAGGCGTAAACACCGGGGAGCTGTTTTTT.

The chain combines TRBV4-1 with TRBJ1-2; 9 bases are a match to TRBD1. CDR3 size: 14 residues. With V trimmed by 4 bases and J by 4 bases, 4 bases remained unmatched. Germline values: CDR1 MGHRA, CDR2 YSYEKL. The CDR3 loop reads CASSLDRGAYGYTF. Here the CDR3 DNA reads TGCGCCAGCAGCCTAGACAGGGGGGCCTATGGCTACACCTTC.

The rearrangement joins TRBV29-1 to TRBJ1-2; TRBD1 is a possible D gene (6 bases). Germline CDR1 is SQVTM and CDR2 is ANQGSEA. Deletions cut 2 bases from V and 4 bases from J, with 11 bases between. This CDR3 contains 13 residues. CDR3 region: CSVERGAAYGYTF. CDR3 nucleotides: TGCAGCGTTGAACGGGGGGCGGCCTATGGCTACACCTTC.

The V gene is TRBV5-1, the J gene TRBJ2-5; the match to TRBD2 covers 9 bases. Germline CDR1 and CDR2: SGHRS and YFSETQ. The CDR3 has 14 amino acids. The V and J ends lost 7 bases and 4 bases, in that order; junction bases with no gene match: 8. CDR3 sequence reads: CASGGPSGIETQYF. CDR3 sequence (DNA): TGCGCCAGCGGAGGGCCTAGCGGGATAGAGACCCAGTACTTC.

This chain connects TRBV5-6 to TRBJ2-7; D is undetermined. Trimming removed 0 bases from V and 4 bases from J, with 5 bases in between. Looked up from germline, CDR1 is SGHDT and CDR2 is YYEEEE. The CDR3 totals 12 residues. The CDR3 loop reads CASSLAAYEQYF. For the CDR3, the DNA is TGTGCCAGCAGCTTGGCCGCATACGAGCAGTACTTC.

The gene calls are TRBV9 and TRBJ2-5; D possibly corresponds to TRBD2 (6 bases). V lost 0 bases and J lost 1, with 13 bases in between. The CDR3 totals 16 residues. Per the germline V gene, CDR1 is SGDLS and CDR2 is YYNGEE. CDR3: CASSVDARRGQETQYF. The CDR3 DNA reads as TGTGCCAGCAGCGTAGACGCACGGAGGGGCCAAGAGACCCAGTACTTC.

The sample holds a few counts of this clone. The V gene is TRBV30, the J gene TRBJ2-2; maybe TRBD2 (6 bases). Trimming stripped 1 base from V and 1 base from J, with 7 bases between. From germline, CDR1 is GTSNPN and CDR2 SVGIG (reference sequence). The CDR3 loop spans 14 amino acids. CDR3: CAWSAGENTGELFF. CDR3 DNA: TGTGCCTGGAGTGCGGGGGAGAACACCGGGGAGCTGTTTTTT.

The rearrangement uses TRBV7-9 and TRBJ2-7, with a weak D call TRBD1 (6 bases). Looked up from germline, CDR1 is SEHNR and CDR2 is FQNEAQ (reference sequence). The ends were cut back, 0 bases at V and 2 bases at J, with 8 bases in the middle. The CDR3 spans 14 residues. The CDR3 DNA follows: TGTGCCAGCAGCTTAGCCACAGGGCCCTACGAGCAGTACTTC. Translated, it gives CASSLATGPYEQYF.

V is TRBV6-5 and J is TRBJ2-7; the match to TRBD2 covers 11 bases. The germline V gene has CDR1 MNHEY and CDR2 SVGAGI. This CDR3 spans 15 amino acids. V was pared by 5 bases and J by 6 bases, with 9 bases of the junction left unmatched. The CDR3 region is CASSGHSGGASEQYF. CDR3 bases: TGTGCCAGCAGTGGCCATAGCGGGGGGGCGAGCGAGCAGTACTTC.